A selection of T cell receptor beta chains follows, all from one sample in a study of blood T cell repertoires in COVID-19. Measured with immunoSEQ multiplex PCR; TCRdb has only the in-frame clones, and not every one. Altogether hundreds of thousands of clones are present, roughly 82% being singletons, with the ten largest covering 4.5% to 6%. Sequences were obtained from peripheral blood. The receptors here all came from a woman older than 75 with active or convalescent COVID-19. Both conserved end residues are trimmed from each CDR3. The order of the fields is clone size, V gene, CDR3 protein. Only part of the rows carry a size: once, few, many, or a class if the clone is expanded.

few TRBV20-1 SAHQAYEQF
- TRBV24-1 AKAGHANQPQH
- TRBV9 ASSVEGNYGYT
- TRBV7-2 ASSLQVIGYT
few TRBV9 ASSSQTGVLTEAF
- TRBV19 ASSRQAQEKLF
- TRBV15 ATSRPGTSGYNEQF
- TRBV30 AWSVHWDRGYNEQF
- TRBV7-8 ASSRAGEFSNQPQH
- TRBV6-2/TRBV6-3 ASSPQGGRTDTQY
- TRBV6-5 ASSTGTDNSPLH
- TRBV7-9 ASSLGGLAKDEQY
- TRBV6-2/TRBV6-3 ASSYLTEAF
once TRBV18 ASSPAANTGELF
- TRBV5-1 ASSLGQGSSTDTQY
- TRBV7-9 ASSLSGGDYGYT
once TRBV7-9 ASSRDSANTEAF
- TRBV4-1 ASSQDPTGEWEKLF
- TRBV24-1 ATSGAGGREQY